The 25 T cell receptor beta chains reported below all come from one sample, sequenced in a study of lymphopenia after photon versus proton radiotherapy. The method was immunoSEQ multiplex PCR; TCRdb's version includes in-frame clones alone and lacks a portion of them. Among 53,000 or so clones listed, 80% to 90% were seen once. The specimen comprised peripheral blood, sampled from a patient treated with photon-based radiotherapy. The receptors stem from a man aged 50 to 59 with gastric cancer.

This chain uses TRBV19 with TRBJ1-5, with TRBD1 as a possible D gene (5 bases). Trimming took off 1 base at V and 6 bases at J, with 10 bases between the two ends. CDR1 LNHDA and CDR2 SQIVND come from the germline V gene (reference sequence). The CDR3 covers 14 residues. The CDR3 loop is CASSIAGNGQPQHF. In DNA, the CDR3 is TGTGCCAGTAGTATAGCAGGGAATGGTCAGCCCCAGCATTTT.

CDR3: CASSYVSSGRDEQYF. For the CDR3, the DNA is TGTGCCAGCAGTTACGTGTCTAGCGGGAGAGACGAGCAGTACTTC. V usage is TRBV6-5 and J usage is TRBJ2-7, with 10 bases lining up with TRBD2. V lost 2 bases, J lost 5 bases, and 6 bases stayed unmatched. The CDR3 runs 15 residues. Germline V gene data show CDR1 as MNHEY and CDR2 as SVGAGI.

The chain employs TRBV13 and TRBJ2-7; a weak D match, TRBD1 (6 bases). The CDR3 runs to 14 residues. Germline V CDR1 and CDR2: PRHDT, FYEKMQ (reference sequence). V lost 4 bases, J lost 2 bases, and 12 bases lay in between. For the CDR3, the DNA is TGTGCCAGCAGCTCCGGGACACCTCCCTACGAGCAGTACTTC. Its translation is CASSSGTPPYEQYF.

As concerns this clone: Other DNA sequences from this sample encode an identical CDR3 as well. J is TRBJ1-1 and V is TRBV11-2, with TRBD1 matching over 7 bases. Trimming removed 3 bases from V and 0 bases from J; junction bases left unmatched: 4. Germline lookup yields CDR1 SGHAT and CDR2 FQNNGV. The CDR3 sequence is 15 residues long. The CDR3 reads CASSLRTGMNTEAFF. In DNA, the CDR3 is TGTGCCAGCAGCTTGAGGACAGGCATGAACACTGAAGCTTTCTTT.

The V call is TRBV7-2, the J call TRBJ2-1; D is perhaps TRBD1 (5 bases). Germline V CDR1 and CDR2: SGHTA, FQGNSA. Trimming removed 6 bases from V and 4 bases from J, with 7 bases in between. The CDR3 sequence is 12 residues long. This chain's CDR3 is CASSRQYNEQFF. For the CDR3, the DNA is TGTGCCAGCAGTCGACAGTACAATGAGCAGTTCTTC.

This clone has more than one count but fewer than ten. CDR3 residues: CASSPGQGKNSPLHF. Here the CDR3 DNA reads TGTGCCAGCAGCCCGGGACAGGGGAAGAATTCACCCCTCCACTTT. This sequence joins TRBV9 and TRBJ1-6; 10 bases are shared with TRBD1. After removal of 4 bases from V and 7 bases from J, the junction contained 5 bases not matched to a gene. The CDR3 has 15 residues. Germline V gene lookup returns CDR1 SGDLS and CDR2 YYNGEE.

The CDR3 nucleotides are TGCGCCAGCAGCTTGGTAGCCCCGGGGCCCACCGGGGAGCTGTTTTTT. It codes for CASSLVAPGPTGELFF. The chain uses TRBV5-1 and TRBJ2-2; either TRBD1 or TRBD2 may supply D (5 bases each). V was trimmed by 0 bases and J by 4 bases, leaving 13 bases between them. The CDR3 runs to 16 residues. The V gene's germline CDR1 is SGHRS and CDR2 YFSETQ.

The chain joins TRBV5-1 to TRBJ2-2, with 8 bases matching TRBD2. The CDR3 loop spans 15 amino acids. Per germline, CDR1 SGHRS and CDR2 YFSETQ. The trim removed 4 bases at V and 3 bases at J, leaving 5 bases unmatched. CDR3 loop: CASSPSAGDTGELFF. In DNA, the CDR3 is TGCGCCAGCAGCCCCTCAGCGGGGGACACCGGGGAGCTGTTTTTT.

The rearrangement uses TRBV18 and TRBJ2-2, with D unresolved. Germline V gene sequence: CDR1 KGHSH, CDR2 LQKENI. This CDR3 has 15 residues. V was pared by 0 bases and J by 0 bases, with 5 bases between. The CDR3 is CASSPPWTNTGELFF. CDR3 DNA sequence: TGTGCCAGCTCACCACCGTGGACGAACACCGGGGAGCTGTTTTTT.

The genes are TRBV27 and TRBJ2-2, with D unclear. V was shortened by 3 bases and J by 0 bases, with 5 bases between the two germline ends. The CDR3 is 14 amino acids. CDR1 and CDR2 from the germline V gene are MNHEY and SMNVEV (reference sequence). CDR3 DNA sequence: TGTGCCAGCAGTTTGGGTACGAACACCGGGGAGCTGTTTTTT. Translated, it gives CASSLGTNTGELFF.

This clone was recorded only once. V gene TRBV14 combines with J gene TRBJ2-7; D possibly corresponds to TRBD1 (6 bases). Germline CDR1 reads SGHDN; CDR2 reads FVKESK. V was shortened by 2 bases and J by 0 bases, with 14 bases between the two germline ends. The CDR3 runs to 16 residues. The CDR3 nucleotides are TGTGCCAGCAGCCAACGTGACAGGATACCCTCCTACGAGCAGTACTTC. Protein: CASSQRDRIPSYEQYF.

The CDR3 loop is CASSSRLPILAGDPDTQYF. As DNA, the CDR3 is TGTGCCAGCAGTTCCCGACTGCCCATACTAGCGGGAGATCCAGATACGCAGTATTTT. The chain recombines TRBV28 with TRBJ2-3, with 11 bases aligning to TRBD2. This CDR3 has 19 amino acids. V gave up 4 bases and J gave up 4 bases; unmatched junction bases: 16. From germline, CDR1 is MDHEN and CDR2 SYDVKM.

A remark on this clone: At one of its ends the junction is not consistent with the germline gene, which may arise from a read error. The V call is TRBV7-8, the J call TRBJ1-1, with D perhaps matching TRBD1 (5 bases). The CDR3 sequence is 15 residues long. Germline values: CDR1 SGHVS, CDR2 FQNEAQ. CDR3 DNA: TGCGCCAGCAGCCAAGGCGGGGACGTAGGCACTGAAGCTTTCTTT. It encodes CASSQGGDVGTEAFF.

The chain couples TRBV19 to TRBJ2-2; no firm D call. The length of the CDR3 is 14 residues. Germline loops: CDR1 LNHDA, CDR2 SQIVND (reference sequence). V was shortened by 1 base and J by 3 bases, with 6 bases between the two germline ends. The CDR3 DNA is TGTGCCAGTAGTATAGCCCAGCACACCGGGGAGCTGTTTTTT. Protein product: CASSIAQHTGELFF.

This chain uses TRBV4-3 with TRBJ2-5, with D perhaps matching TRBD2 (6 bases). Per germline, CDR1 LGHNA and CDR2 YSLEER. This CDR3 region has 14 residues. The V and J ends lost 3 bases and 13 bases respectively, with 21 bases between them. CDR3 region: CASSQDRDFGPWYF. In DNA, the CDR3 is TGCGCCAGCAGCCAGGACCGGGACTTCGGTCCTTGGTACTTC.

This clone was found a few times. The CDR3 region has the DNA TGTGCCAGCTCATCCAGCCTCAATCAGCCCCAGCATTTT. Translated, it gives CASSSSLNQPQHF. This chain joins TRBV18 and TRBJ1-5; no reliable D call. Trimming stripped 5 bases from V and 3 bases from J, with 8 bases between. In germline, CDR1 is KGHSH, CDR2 LQKENI. The CDR3 is 13 amino acids.

The chain recombines TRBV6-5 with TRBJ2-7; perhaps TRBD2 as D (5 bases). The germline gives CDR1 MNHEY, CDR2 SVGAGI. The V end lost 6 bases, the J end lost 0 bases, and 12 bases lay between the germline ends. CDR3 length: 14 amino acids. The CDR3 bases are TGTGCCAGCAGGGCCCGGAGGTTCTCCTACGAGCAGTACTTC. The encoded protein is CASRARRFSYEQYF.

The genes are TRBV7-8 and TRBJ2-3, with 12 bases identical to TRBD2. The CDR3 length is 17 residues. CDR1 is SGHVS and CDR2 is FQNEAQ in the germline V gene. After removal of 4 bases from V and 2 bases from J, the junction contained 7 bases not matched to a gene. The CDR3 nucleotides are TGTGCCAGCAGCTCTAGGACTAGCGGGATCCTCACAGATACGCAGTATTTT. It specifies CASSSRTSGILTDTQYF.

The chain has TRBV4-3 and TRBJ2-2; D unclear. This CDR3 is built from 16 residues. Germline lookup yields CDR1 LGHNA and CDR2 YSLEER. V shed 0 bases and J shed 2 bases, with 10 bases lying between them. This CDR3 is CASSQDPGLNTGELFF. In DNA, the CDR3 is TGCGCCAGCAGCCAAGATCCCGGGCTCAACACCGGGGAGCTGTTTTTT.

The rearrangement joins TRBV30 to TRBJ1-4, with D perhaps matching TRBD1 (6 bases). The CDR3 consists of 13 residues. Germline V gene data show CDR1 as GTSNPN and CDR2 as SVGIG (reference sequence). V lost 2 bases, J lost 8 bases, and 12 bases lay in between. The CDR3 region has the DNA TGTGCCTGGAGTCCGGGACAATTCGAAAAACTGTTTTTT. Translated, it gives CAWSPGQFEKLFF.

V gene TRBV5-1 combines with J gene TRBJ2-7; 11 bases align to TRBD1. Trimming removed 4 bases from V and 5 bases from J; junction bases left unmatched: 8. This CDR3 has 15 amino acids. In germline, CDR1 is SGHRS, CDR2 YFSETQ. The CDR3 DNA reads TGCGCCAGCAGCACCCCGGACAGGGGGCTAAACGAGCAGTACTTC. Protein: CASSTPDRGLNEQYF.

The genes are TRBV6-1 and TRBJ2-7; TRBD2 matches 11 bases. CDR3 length: 14 residues. CDR1 MNHNS and CDR2 SASEGT come from the germline V gene. V shed 1 base, J shed 7 bases, and the junction held 3 bases outside the gene matches. The CDR3, as DNA: TGTGCCAGCAGTGAAGGGCTAGCGGGAGGAGAGCAGTACTTC. Encoded protein: CASSEGLAGGEQYF.

This clone was counted only a few times. The chain is built from TRBV20-1 and TRBJ2-1, with no clear D. The germline gives CDR1 DFQATT, CDR2 SNEGSKA (reference sequence). This CDR3 region has 11 residues. V lost 0 bases to trimming and J lost 12 bases, with 9 bases between them. Here the CDR3 reads CSARDYGPQFF. The CDR3 nucleotides read TGCAGTGCTAGAGATTACGGGCCGCAGTTCTTC.

The J gene is TRBJ1-1, the V gene TRBV5-1; 10 bases map to TRBD1. Germline CDR1 and CDR2: SGHRS and YFSETQ. The CDR3 loop spans 16 amino acids. Trimming cost V 1 base and J 6 bases; bases outside gene matches: 9. The CDR3 sequence is CASSLRGTGDSAEAFF. CDR3 in DNA: TGCGCCAGCAGCTTGAGGGGGACAGGGGATTCCGCTGAAGCTTTCTTT.

This chain joins TRBV10-1 and TRBJ2-1; 7 bases are a match to TRBD2. Unmatched junction bases numbered 5, after V lost 5 bases and J lost 4 bases. The germline V gene encodes CDR1 WNHNN and CDR2 SYGVQD (reference sequence). This CDR3 comprises 14 residues. The CDR3 loop reads CASSSSGTYNEQFF. CDR3 nucleotide sequence: TGCGCCAGCAGTTCTAGCGGAACTTACAATGAGCAGTTCTTC.